One and the same sample provided the 2 T cell receptor beta chains below, sequenced in a study of T cell changes during pregnancy in multiple sclerosis (dated by TCRdb to about 2019). Receptor libraries were prepared by the immunoSEQ multiplex PCR assay. TCRdb provides this immuneACCESS table in a form limited to in-frame rearrangements. Some clones are lacking; in checked studies, under half of them reflect an unresolved V gene, and why the rest are absent is not known. The sample records about 23,000 clones, about 90% of which are singletons. Approximately 8% of the sample goes to the ten largest clones. Here the sequenced sample was CD8+ T cells from peripheral blood mononuclear cells, taken after pregnancy. All receptors come from a female donor with multiple sclerosis, enrolled in a pregnancy study.

This clone occurred a few times. V gene TRBV6-1 combines with J gene TRBJ1-4, with no clear D. CDR1 is MNHNS, CDR2 SASEGT, per germline. The CDR3 is 13 residues long. V lost 2 bases, J lost 7 bases, and 8 bases lay in between. For the CDR3, the DNA is TGTGCCAGCAGTGAAACTGAAATTGAAAAACTGTTTTTT. Its protein is CASSETEIEKLFF.

This rearrangement joins TRBV11-1 to TRBJ1-1; a weak D match, TRBD1 (5 bases). This CDR3 spans 14 amino acids. Germline CDR1 and CDR2: SGHAT and FQDESV (reference sequence). The ends were cut back, 1 base at V and 4 bases at J, with 10 bases in the middle. CDR3 DNA: TGTGCCAGCAGCTTAGGAAGGGGCCTCACTGAAGCTTTCTTT. Translation gives CASSLGRGLTEAFF.